This T cell receptor beta chain comes out of a study of T-cell memory formation after mild COVID-19. General study findings and limits: Clones which contracted sat mainly in CM and EM if CD4+, and in EMRA if CD8+.

The sample holds many counts of this clonotype. Its antigen is not identified. Germline values: CDR1 LGHNA, CDR2 YNFKEQ. V shed 2 bases and J 7 bases; nucleotides not matched to a gene: 13. The CDR3 runs to 18 residues. From the 5' RACE reads, TCRdb called clonotypes with MiXCR, one entry per CDR3 protein. The table includes about 110,000 distinct CDR3 sequences, approximately 17% detected once. This rearrangement joins TRBV4-2 to TRBJ2-1; 11 nucleotides line up with TRBD2. This sequence originates from an adult woman who had mild COVID-19 (a few samples of this study predate the infection). Cell type and time point are not known. The sample comprised PBMCs or a T cell subset sorted from them (not recorded which). The CDR3 spells CASSQPIAGGPSKNEQFF. The DNA for the CDR3 is TGTGCCAGCAGCCAACCCATAGCGGGAGGGCCCTCTAAGAATGAGCAGTTCTTC.